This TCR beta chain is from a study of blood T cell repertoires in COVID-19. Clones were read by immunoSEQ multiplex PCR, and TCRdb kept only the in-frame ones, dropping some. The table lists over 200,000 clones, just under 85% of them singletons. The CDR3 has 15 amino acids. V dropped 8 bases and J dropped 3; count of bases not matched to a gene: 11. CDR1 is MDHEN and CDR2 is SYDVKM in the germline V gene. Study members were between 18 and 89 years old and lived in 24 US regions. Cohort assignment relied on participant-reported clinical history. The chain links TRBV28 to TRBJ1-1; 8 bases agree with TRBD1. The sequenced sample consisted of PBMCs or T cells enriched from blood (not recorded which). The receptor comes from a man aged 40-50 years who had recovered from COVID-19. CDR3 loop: CASRSGGGFYTEAFF. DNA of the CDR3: TGTGCCAGCCGGTCAGGGGGCGGATTTTACACTGAAGCTTTCTTT. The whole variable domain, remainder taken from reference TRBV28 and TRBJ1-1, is DVKVTQSSRYLVKRTGEKVFLECVQDMDHENMFWYRQDPGLGLRLIYFSYDVKMKEKGDIPEGYSVSREKKERFSLILESASTNQTSMYLCASRSGGGFYTEAFFGQGTRLTVV.